This T cell receptor beta chain appears in the sequencing data of a study of Graves' ophthalmopathy and Graves' hyperthyroidism. Amplification targeted the TCR beta CDR3 regions, with RNA transcripts as the source material. The first-round RT-PCR employed HTBI primers together with the Qiagen OneStep RT-PCR kit. A multiplex PCR was then performed as the second round. TCRdb reprocessed the multiplex PCR reads via MiXCR and lists one record per CDR3 protein. Of roughly 1.1 million distinct CDR3 sequences in the sample, about 35% are singletons; the top ten hold over 8.5%. The CDR3 spans 18 residues. Between the trimmed V and J ends, which lost 11 bases and 0 bases, there was a span of 22 bases. Germline-derived CDR1 and CDR2 are KGHDR and SFDVKD.

The chain is built from TRBV24-1 and TRBJ1-6; D perhaps matches TRBD1 (5 bases). Input material: peripheral blood or thyroid tissue (not recorded which). The sequence was collected from an adult man with Graves' hyperthyroidism. CDR3 amino acids: CASSQDRDASSYNSPLHF. CDR3 in DNA: TGTGCCAGCAGCCAAGACAGAGATGCTAGCTCCTATAATTCACCCCTCCACTTT.